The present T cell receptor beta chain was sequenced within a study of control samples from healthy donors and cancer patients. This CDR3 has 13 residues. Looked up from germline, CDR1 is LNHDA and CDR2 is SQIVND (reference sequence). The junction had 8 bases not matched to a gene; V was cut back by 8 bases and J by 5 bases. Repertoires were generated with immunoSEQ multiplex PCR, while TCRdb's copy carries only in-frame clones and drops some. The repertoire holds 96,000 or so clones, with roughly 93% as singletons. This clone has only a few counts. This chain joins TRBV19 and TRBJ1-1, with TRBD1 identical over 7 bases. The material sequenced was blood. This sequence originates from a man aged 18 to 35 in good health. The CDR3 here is CASVRGQATEAFF. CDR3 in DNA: TGTGCCAGTGTGAGGGGGCAAGCGACTGAAGCTTTCTTT.